This TCR beta chain derives from a study of T-cell memory formation after mild COVID-19. Turning to the study itself: Clusters of TCRs were largely donor specific. Study-wide results and limits: Contracting clones from day 15 to 85 showed balanced CD4/CD8; later expanders favored CD4+.

A remark on this clonotype: The antigen remains unidentified.

TCRdb reprocessed the 5' RACE reads with MiXCR, giving one entry per CDR3 protein. The data hold around 320,000 distinct CDR3 sequences, with approximately 27% observed a single time. This CDR3 has 15 residues. From germline, CDR1 is SGHAT and CDR2 FQNNGV. Trimming pared 5 bases from V and 3 bases from J, leaving 17 bases between. The chain is built from TRBV11-2 and TRBJ2-7, with D possibly being TRBD1 (5 bases). The source of this sequence is an adult woman who had mild COVID-19 (a few samples of this study predate the infection). Cell type and time point are not known. The specimen sequenced was PBMCs or a T cell subset sorted from them (not recorded which). The CDR3 coding sequence is TGTGCCAGCAGCCCTCTTGCAGGGATAAACTACGAGCAGTACTTC. This codes for CASSPLAGINYEQYF.